This T cell receptor (beta chain) is from a study of blood T cell repertoires in COVID-19. Study-wide context: The United States, Italy and Spain provided the acute and convalescent COVID-19 samples. Sources were T cells, B-cell-depleted T cells, or PBMCs; the material itself was cDNA or gDNA.

In the original analysis: Amplification with reference gene primers provided the estimates of nucleated cell counts. Sequencing used immunoSEQ multiplex PCR; TCRdb keeps in-frame clones, though not all of them. The V and J calls and clone size are taken from that table; D and trimming were inferred from the DNA. The sample lists 55,000 to 75,000 clones; around 92% were seen once. Germline V lookup: CDR1 WNHNN, CDR2 SYGVQD (reference sequence). The V end was cut by 2 bases, the J end by 4 bases, with 11 bases between. This CDR3 has 14 amino acids. This TCR derives from a man aged 60-69 years with acute or convalescent COVID-19. Sequenced input: peripheral blood. J is TRBJ1-2 and V is TRBV10-1, with D possibly TRBD1 on 6 matching bases. In DNA form, the CDR3 reads TGCGCCAGCAGTGAGCCCAGGGGAAGCTATGGCTACACCTTC. Translating gives CASSEPRGSYGYTF.